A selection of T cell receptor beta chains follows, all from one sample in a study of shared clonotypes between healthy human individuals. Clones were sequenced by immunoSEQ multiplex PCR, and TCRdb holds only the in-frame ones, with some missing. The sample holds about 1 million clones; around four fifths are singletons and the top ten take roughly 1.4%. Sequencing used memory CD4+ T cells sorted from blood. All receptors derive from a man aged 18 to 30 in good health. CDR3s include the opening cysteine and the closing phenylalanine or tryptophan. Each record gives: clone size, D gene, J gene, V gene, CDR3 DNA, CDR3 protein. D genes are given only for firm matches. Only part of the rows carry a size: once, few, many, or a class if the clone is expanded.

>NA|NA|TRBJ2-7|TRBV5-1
TGCGCCAGCAGCCCGGCCGCTAAAAGCTCCTACGAGCAGTACTTC
CASSPAAKSSYEQYF
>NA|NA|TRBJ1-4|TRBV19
TGTGCCAGTAGTAATTCCGGGACCGCTTTAGAAAAACTGTTTTTT
CASSNSGTALEKLFF
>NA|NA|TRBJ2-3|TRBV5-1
TGCGCCAGCAGGTCGGGGGGCCATGTGACAGATACGCAGTATTTT
CASRSGGHVTDTQYF
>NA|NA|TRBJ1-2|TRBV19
TGTGCCAGTAGCCTCAGGGGCCTTGAGGGCTACACCTTC
CASSLRGLEGYTF
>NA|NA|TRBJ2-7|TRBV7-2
TGTGCCAGCAGCTTAGGGGGCCCACATATAGCGGATAGCGAGCAGTACTTC
CASSLGGPHIADSEQYF
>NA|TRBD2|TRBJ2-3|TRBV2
TGTGCCAGCAGCCCCTTAGGAGCGGGAGCAACAGATACGCAGTATTTT
CASSPLGAGATDTQYF
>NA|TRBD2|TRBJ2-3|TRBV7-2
TGTGCCAGCAGCGGACGACTAGCGAGAGGCACAGATACGCAGTATTTT
CASSGRLARGTDTQYF
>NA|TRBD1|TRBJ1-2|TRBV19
TGTGCCAGTAGTGGGACAGGGGGCGCGTCTGGCTACACCTTC
CASSGTGGASGYTF
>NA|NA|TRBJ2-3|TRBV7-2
TGTGCCAGCAGCTTAAATCGGGGCTACAGCACAGATACGCAGTATTTT
CASSLNRGYSTDTQYF
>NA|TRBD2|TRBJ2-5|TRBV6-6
TGTGCCAGCAGTCTGACTAGCGGGGGGCTGGAGACCCAGTACTTC
CASSLTSGGLETQYF
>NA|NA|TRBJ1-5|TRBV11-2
TGTGCCAGCAGCTTTAACGGACAGCCCCAGCATTTT
CASSFNGQPQHF
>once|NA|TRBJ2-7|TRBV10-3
TGTGCCATCAGTATAACAGGGACTGGGGCCATGGAGCAGTACTTC
CAISITGTGAMEQYF
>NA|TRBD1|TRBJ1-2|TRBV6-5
TGTGCCAGCAGTAGATTTGGGACAGGGCGAGATGGCTACACCTTC
CASSRFGTGRDGYTF
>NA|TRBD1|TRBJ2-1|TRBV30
TGTGCCACCAACCAGGGGGCAGCTAGTGGGGCCTACAATGAGCAGTTCTTC
CATNQGAASGAYNEQFF
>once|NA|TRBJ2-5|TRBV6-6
TGTGCCAGCAAGAGGGGGGGCGGAGAGACCCAGTACTTC
CASKRGGGETQYF
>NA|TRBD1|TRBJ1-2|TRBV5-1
TGCGCCAGCAGTGAGGGACAGAACTATGGCTACACCTTC
CASSEGQNYGYTF
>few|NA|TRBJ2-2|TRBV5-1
TGCGCCAGCAGCTTCAGCGGTCTGAACACCGGGGAGCTGTTTTTT
CASSFSGLNTGELFF
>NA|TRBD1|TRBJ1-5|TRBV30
TGTGCCTGGAGAAGGACAGGGGACAATCAGCCCCAGCATTTT
CAWRRTGDNQPQHF
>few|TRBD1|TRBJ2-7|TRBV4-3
TGCGCCAGCAGCCAAGTGGGACAGGGTCGATCCGAGCAGTACTTC
CASSQVGQGRSEQYF
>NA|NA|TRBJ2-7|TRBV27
TGTGCCAGCAGTTTTACCATCTCCTACGAGCAGTACTTC
CASSFTISYEQYF
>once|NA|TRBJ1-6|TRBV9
TGTGCCAGCAGCGTAGGTTTGACACCCCTCCACTTT
CASSVGLTPLHF
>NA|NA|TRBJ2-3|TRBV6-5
TGTGCCAGCAGCGGCAGTTGGGGGACAGATACGCAGTATTTT
CASSGSWGTDTQYF
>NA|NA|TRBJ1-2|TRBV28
TGTGCCAGCAGTTCCCCAAACAGGGATAGGGGCTATGGCTACACCTTC
CASSSPNRDRGYGYTF
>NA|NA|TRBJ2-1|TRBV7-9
TGTGCCAGCAGCCTGACTGGTCCGCCGTTCTTC
CASSLTGPPFF
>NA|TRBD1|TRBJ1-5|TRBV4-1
TGCGCCAGCAGCCAAACAGACAGGGGGGGGAGCAATCAGCCCCAGCATTTT
CASSQTDRGGSNQPQHF
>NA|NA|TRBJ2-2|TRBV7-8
TGTGCCAGCAGCCAGACGGACACCGGGGAGCTGTTTTTT
CASSQTDTGELFF
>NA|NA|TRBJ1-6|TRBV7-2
TGTGCCAGCAACTTCGGGGACCGAGACACCCTCCACTTT
CASNFGDRDTLHF
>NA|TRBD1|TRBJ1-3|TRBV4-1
TGCGCCAGCAGCCAAGAATATTCAGGGGGGGGTAGAAACACCATATATTTT
CASSQEYSGGGRNTIYF
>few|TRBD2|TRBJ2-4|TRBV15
TGTGCCACCAGCAGAGACCCCTCCGGGACTACCAAAAACATTCAGTACTTC
CATSRDPSGTTKNIQYF
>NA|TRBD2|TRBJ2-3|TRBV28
TGTGCCAGCAGTGACGCGGGGGGGACCACGCAGTATTTT
CASSDAGGTTQYF
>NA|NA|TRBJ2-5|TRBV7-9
TGTGCCAGCAGCTCGACTAGGGAGACCCAGTACTTC
CASSSTRETQYF
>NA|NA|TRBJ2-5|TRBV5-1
TGCGCCAGCAGCCAAAACGTGGGGGGAGAGACCCAGTACTTC
CASSQNVGGETQYF
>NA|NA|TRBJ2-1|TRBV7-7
TGTGCTAGCAGCTTAGGTAGTAGCGGATCCGCCTACAATGAGCAGTTCTTC
CASSLGSSGSAYNEQFF
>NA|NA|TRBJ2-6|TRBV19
TGTGCCAGTAGTACCCTAGGGGGGGAGAGCTCTGGGGCCAACGTCCTGACTTTC
CASSTLGGESSGANVLTF
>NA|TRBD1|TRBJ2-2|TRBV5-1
TGCGCCAGCAGCTTGGAGGGCAGGGGGCTAACCGGGGAGCTGTTTTTT
CASSLEGRGLTGELFF
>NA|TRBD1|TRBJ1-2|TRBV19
TGTGCCAGTAGTATTCGGACAGGGGTGAACTATGGCTACACCTTC
CASSIRTGVNYGYTF
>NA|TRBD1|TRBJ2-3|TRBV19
TGTGCCAGTAGTATTGGGACAGTGAGCACAGATACGCAGTATTTT
CASSIGTVSTDTQYF
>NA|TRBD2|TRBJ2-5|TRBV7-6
TGTGCCAGCAGCATAGCGGGGGGGGGAAAAGAGACCCAGTACTTC
CASSIAGGGKETQYF
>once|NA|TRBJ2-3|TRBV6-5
TGTGCCAGCAGTTACGGAACAGATACGCAGTATTTT
CASSYGTDTQYF
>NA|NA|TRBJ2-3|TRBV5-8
TGTGCCAGCAGCTTACTAACTAGCACAGATACGCAGTATTTT
CASSLLTSTDTQYF
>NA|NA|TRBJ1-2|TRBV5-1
TGCGCCAGCAGCTTGCAACAGGGCCCTGATGGCTACACCTTC
CASSLQQGPDGYTF
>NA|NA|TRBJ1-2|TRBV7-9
TGTGCCAGCAGCTGGGGGACGACGGGGAGCGACACCTTC
CASSWGTTGSDTF
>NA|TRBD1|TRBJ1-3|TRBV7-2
TGTGCCAGCAGCGGGACAGGGTCTTGGAACACCATATATTTT
CASSGTGSWNTIYF
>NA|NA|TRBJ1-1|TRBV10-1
TGCGCCAGCAGTGAGTCGATACAGGGGAACACTGAAGCTTTCTTT
CASSESIQGNTEAFF
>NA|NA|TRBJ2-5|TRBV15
TGTGCCACCAGCAGAGATTTTCTTTGGGACCAGACGGAGACCCAGTACTTC
CATSRDFLWDQTETQYF
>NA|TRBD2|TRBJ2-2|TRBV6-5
TGTGCCAGCAGTTCCCCTAGCGGGGGGGCTTCCGGGGAGCTGTTTTTT
CASSSPSGGASGELFF
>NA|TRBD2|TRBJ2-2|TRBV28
TGTGCCAGCAGTCCTGGGACTAGCGGGACCGAGGAGCTGTTTTTT
CASSPGTSGTEELFF
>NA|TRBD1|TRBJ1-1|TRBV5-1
TGCGCCAGCAGCTTGTCACAGGGGGAGACTGAAGCTTTCTTT
CASSLSQGETEAFF
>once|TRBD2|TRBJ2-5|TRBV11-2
TGTGCCAGCAGCTTCTCCGGGACTAGCGGCCAAGAGACCCAGTACTTC
CASSFSGTSGQETQYF
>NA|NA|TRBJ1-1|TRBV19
TGTGCCAGTAGTATTAAAGGGGTCATGAACACTGAAGCTTTCTTT
CASSIKGVMNTEAFF
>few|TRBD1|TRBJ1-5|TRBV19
TGTGCCAGTAGTACCAAACCGCACAGGGGCCAGCCCCAGCATTTT
CASSTKPHRGQPQHF
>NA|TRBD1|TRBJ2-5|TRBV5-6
TGTGCCAGCAGCTCCAAGGCGACAGGGACAGAGACCCAGTACTTC
CASSSKATGTETQYF
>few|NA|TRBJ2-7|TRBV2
TGTGCCAGCAGGGGGACGTTGGATTCGTACGAGCAGTACTTC
CASRGTLDSYEQYF